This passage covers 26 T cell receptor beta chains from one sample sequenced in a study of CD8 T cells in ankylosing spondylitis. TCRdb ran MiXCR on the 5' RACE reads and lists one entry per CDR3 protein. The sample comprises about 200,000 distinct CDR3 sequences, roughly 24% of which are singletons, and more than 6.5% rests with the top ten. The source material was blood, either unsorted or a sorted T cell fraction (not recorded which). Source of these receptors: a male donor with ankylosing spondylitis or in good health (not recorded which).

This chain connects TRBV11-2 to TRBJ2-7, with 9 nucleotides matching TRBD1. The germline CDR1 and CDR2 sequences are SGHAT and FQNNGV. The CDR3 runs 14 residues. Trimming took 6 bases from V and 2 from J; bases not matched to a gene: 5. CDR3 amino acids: CASSRDRATYEQYF. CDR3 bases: TGTGCCAGCAGTAGGGACAGGGCCACCTACGAGCAGTACTTC.

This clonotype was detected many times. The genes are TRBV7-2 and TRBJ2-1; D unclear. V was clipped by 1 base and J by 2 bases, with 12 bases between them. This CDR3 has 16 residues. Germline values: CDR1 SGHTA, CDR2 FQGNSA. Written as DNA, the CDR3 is TGTGCCAGCAGCTTAGGACACGGTGGGACCTACAATGAGCAGTTCTTC. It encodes CASSLGHGGTYNEQFF.

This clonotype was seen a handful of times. The CDR3 nucleotides read TGCAGTGCAACGCCCATAAAAACAGGGGTTTTTACTGAAGCTTTCTTT. Translation: CSATPIKTGVFTEAFF. The V and J genes are TRBV20-1 and TRBJ1-1; 7 bases match TRBD1. The CDR3 runs to 16 residues. Germline V gives CDR1 DFQATT, CDR2 SNEGSKA (reference sequence). J lost 5 bases, V lost 6 bases, and 18 bases had no gene match.

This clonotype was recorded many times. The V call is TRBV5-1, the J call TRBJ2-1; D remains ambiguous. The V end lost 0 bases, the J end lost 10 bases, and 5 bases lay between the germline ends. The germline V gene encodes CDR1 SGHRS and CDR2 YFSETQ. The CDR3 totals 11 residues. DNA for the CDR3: TGCGCCAGCAGCTTGGAGGTGGAGCAGTTCTTC. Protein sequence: CASSLEVEQFF. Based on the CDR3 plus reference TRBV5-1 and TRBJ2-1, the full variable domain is KAGVTQTPRYLIKTRGQQVTLSCSPISGHRSVSWYQQTPGQGLQFLFEYFSETQRNKGNFPGRFSGRQFSNSRSEMNVSTLELGDSALYLCASSLEVEQFFGPGTRLTVL.

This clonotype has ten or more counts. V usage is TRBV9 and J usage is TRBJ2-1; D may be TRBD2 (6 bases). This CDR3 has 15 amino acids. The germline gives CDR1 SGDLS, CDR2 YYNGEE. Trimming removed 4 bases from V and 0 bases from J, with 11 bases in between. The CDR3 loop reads CASSPSAGSYNEQFF. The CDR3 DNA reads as TGTGCCAGCAGCCCTAGCGCTGGCTCCTACAATGAGCAGTTCTTC.

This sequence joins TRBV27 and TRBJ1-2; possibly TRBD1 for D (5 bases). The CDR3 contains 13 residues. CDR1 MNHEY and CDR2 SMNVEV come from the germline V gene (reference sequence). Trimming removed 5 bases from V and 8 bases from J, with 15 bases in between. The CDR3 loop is CASSATRDWGYTF. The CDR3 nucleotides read TGTGCCAGCAGTGCAACAAGGGACTGGGGCTACACCTTC.

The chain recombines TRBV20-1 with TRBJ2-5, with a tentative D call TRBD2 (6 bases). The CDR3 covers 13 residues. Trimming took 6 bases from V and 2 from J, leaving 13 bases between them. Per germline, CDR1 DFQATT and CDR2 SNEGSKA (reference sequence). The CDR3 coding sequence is TGCAGTGCCAGGTGGGCGGGGCAAGAGACCCAGTACTTC. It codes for CSARWAGQETQYF.

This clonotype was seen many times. Here the CDR3 reads CASSAVQGRGYTF. CDR3 bases: TGTGCCAGCAGCGCCGTTCAAGGGAGAGGCTACACCTTC. The V and J genes are TRBV9 and TRBJ1-2; D is uncertain. Germline-derived CDR1 and CDR2 are SGDLS and YYNGEE. This CDR3 has 13 amino acids. Trimming shortened V by 3 bases and J by 8 bases, and 14 bases separated the two germline ends.

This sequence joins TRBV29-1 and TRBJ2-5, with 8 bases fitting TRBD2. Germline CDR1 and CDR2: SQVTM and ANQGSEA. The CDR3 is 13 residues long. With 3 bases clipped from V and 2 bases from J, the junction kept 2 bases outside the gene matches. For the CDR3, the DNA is TGCAGCGTTGAGCGGGAGGCTCAAGAGACCCAGTACTTC. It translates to CSVEREAQETQYF.

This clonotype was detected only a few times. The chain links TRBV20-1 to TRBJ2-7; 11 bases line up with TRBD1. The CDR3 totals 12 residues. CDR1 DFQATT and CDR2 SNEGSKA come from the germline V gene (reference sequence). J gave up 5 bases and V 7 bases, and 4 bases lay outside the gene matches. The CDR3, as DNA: TGCAGTGTTAGGACAGGGGGCCACGAGCAGTACTTC. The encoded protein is CSVRTGGHEQYF.

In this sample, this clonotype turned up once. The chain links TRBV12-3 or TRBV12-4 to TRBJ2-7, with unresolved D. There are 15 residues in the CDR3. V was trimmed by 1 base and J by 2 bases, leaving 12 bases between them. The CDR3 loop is CASSLGSAAPYEQYF. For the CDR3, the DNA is TGTGCCAGCAGTTTAGGGTCCGCAGCCCCCTACGAGCAGTACTTC.

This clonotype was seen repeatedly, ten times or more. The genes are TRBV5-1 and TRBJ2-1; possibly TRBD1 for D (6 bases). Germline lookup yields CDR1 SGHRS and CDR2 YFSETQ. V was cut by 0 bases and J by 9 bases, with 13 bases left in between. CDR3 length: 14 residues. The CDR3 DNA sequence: TGCGCCAGCAGCTTGGCCAAGGGGGATGCTGAGCAGTTCTTC. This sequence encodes CASSLAKGDAEQFF.

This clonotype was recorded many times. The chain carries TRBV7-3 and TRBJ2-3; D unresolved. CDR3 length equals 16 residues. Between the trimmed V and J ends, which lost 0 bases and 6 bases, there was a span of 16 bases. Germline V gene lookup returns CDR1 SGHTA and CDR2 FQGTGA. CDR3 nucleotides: TGTGCCAGCAGCTTAACGAATACGGAAGGTTCGGATACGCAGTATTTT. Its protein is CASSLTNTEGSDTQYF.

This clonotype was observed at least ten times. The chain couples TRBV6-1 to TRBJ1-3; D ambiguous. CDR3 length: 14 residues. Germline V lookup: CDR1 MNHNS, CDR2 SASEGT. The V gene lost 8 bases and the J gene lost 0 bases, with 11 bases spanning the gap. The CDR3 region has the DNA TGTGCCAGCCCCGAGGGCAGCTCTGGAAACACCATATATTTT. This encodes CASPEGSSGNTIYF.

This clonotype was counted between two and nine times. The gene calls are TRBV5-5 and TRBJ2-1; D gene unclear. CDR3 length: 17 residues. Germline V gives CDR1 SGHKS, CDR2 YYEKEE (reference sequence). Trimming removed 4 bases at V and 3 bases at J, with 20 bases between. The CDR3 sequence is CASSRTPQRIGYNEQFF. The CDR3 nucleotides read TGTGCCAGCAGCCGAACTCCGCAGAGGATCGGCTACAATGAGCAGTTCTTC.

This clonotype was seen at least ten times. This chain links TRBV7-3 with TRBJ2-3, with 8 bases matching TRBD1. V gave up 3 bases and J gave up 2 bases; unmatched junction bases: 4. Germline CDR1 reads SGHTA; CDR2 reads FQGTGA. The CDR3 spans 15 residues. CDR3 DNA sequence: TGTGCCAGCAGCTTGACAGGGGCGACCACAGATACGCAGTATTTT. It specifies CASSLTGATTDTQYF. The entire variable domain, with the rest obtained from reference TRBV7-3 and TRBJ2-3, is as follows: GAGVSQTPSNKVTEKGKYVELRCDPISGHTALYWYRQSLGQGPEFLIYFQGTGAADDSGLPNDRFFAVRPEGSVSTLKIQRTERGDSAVYLCASSLTGATTDTQYFGPGTRLTVL.

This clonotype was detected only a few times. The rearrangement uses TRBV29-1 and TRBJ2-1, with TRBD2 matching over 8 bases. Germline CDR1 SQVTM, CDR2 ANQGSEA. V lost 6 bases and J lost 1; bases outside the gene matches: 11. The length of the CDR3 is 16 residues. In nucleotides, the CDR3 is TGCAGCGTCGTCGGGGGGGGGAGCCTTTCCTACAATGAGCAGTTCTTC. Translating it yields CSVVGGGSLSYNEQFF.

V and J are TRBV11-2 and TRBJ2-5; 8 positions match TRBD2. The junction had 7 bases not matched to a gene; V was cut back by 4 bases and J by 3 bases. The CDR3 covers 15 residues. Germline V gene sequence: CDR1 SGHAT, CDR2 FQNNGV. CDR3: CASSSGREEEETQYF. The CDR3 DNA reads TGTGCCAGCAGCTCTGGGCGGGAGGAGGAAGAGACCCAGTACTTC.

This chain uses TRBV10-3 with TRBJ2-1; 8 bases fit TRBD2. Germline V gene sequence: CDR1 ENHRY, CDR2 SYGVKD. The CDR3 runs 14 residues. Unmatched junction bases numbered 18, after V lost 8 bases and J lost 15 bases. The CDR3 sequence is CAIPTPGKGTRLFF. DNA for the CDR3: TGTGCCATCCCTACCCCGGGTAAAGGGACTAGATTGTTCTTC.

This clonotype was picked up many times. CDR3 DNA: TGTGCCAGCAGGACTCCAGGGGCCCCCTACGAGCAGTACTTC. This translates into CASRTPGAPYEQYF. The rearrangement links TRBV6-1 to TRBJ2-7, with D maybe TRBD1 (6 bases). This CDR3 region has 14 residues. Trimming took 6 bases from V and 2 from J, leaving 14 bases between them. From germline, CDR1 is MNHNS and CDR2 SASEGT.

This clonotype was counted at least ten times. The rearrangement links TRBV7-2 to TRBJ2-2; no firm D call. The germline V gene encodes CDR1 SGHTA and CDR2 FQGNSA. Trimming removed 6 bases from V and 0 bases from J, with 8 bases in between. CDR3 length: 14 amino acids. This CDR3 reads CASRLGSNTGELFF. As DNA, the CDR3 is TGTGCCAGCAGGCTGGGGTCGAACACCGGGGAGCTGTTTTTT.

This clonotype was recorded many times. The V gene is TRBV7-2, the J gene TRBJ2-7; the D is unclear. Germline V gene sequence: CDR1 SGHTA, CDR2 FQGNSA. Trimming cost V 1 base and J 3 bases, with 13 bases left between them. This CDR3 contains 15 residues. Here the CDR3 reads CASSLELRTHYEQYF. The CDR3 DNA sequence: TGTGCCAGCAGCTTAGAACTTCGGACCCACTACGAGCAGTACTTC. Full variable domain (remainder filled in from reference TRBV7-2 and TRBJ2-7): GAGVSQSPSNKVTEKGKDVELRCDPISGHTALYWYRQSLGQGLEFLIYFQGNSAPDKSGLPSDRFSAERTGGSVSTLTIQRTQQEDSAVYLCASSLELRTHYEQYFGPGTRLTVT.

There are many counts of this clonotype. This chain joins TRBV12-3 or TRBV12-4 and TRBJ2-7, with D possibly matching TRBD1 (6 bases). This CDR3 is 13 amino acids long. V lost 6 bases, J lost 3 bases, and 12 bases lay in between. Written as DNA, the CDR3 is TGTGCCAGCAGATCGGGACATATCTACGAGCAGTACTTC. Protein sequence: CASRSGHIYEQYF.

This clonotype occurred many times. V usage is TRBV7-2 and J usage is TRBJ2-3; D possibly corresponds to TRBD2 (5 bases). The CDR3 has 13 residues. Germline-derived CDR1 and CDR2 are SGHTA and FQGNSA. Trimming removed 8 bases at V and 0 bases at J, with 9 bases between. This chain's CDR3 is CASGSGSTDTQYF. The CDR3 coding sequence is TGTGCCAGCGGGTCGGGGAGCACAGATACGCAGTATTTT.

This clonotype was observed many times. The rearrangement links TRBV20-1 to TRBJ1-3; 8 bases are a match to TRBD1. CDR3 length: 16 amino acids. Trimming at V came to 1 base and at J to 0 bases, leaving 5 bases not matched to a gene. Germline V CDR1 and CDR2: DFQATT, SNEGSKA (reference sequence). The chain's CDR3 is CSARGGQGLSGNTIYF. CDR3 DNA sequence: TGCAGTGCTAGAGGAGGACAGGGCCTCTCTGGAAACACCATATATTTT.

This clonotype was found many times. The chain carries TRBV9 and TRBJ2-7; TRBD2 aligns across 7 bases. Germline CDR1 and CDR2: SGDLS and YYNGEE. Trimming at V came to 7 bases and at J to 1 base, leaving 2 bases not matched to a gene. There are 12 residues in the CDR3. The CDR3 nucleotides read TGTGCCAGCGGGGGGGTATCCTACGAGCAGTACTTC. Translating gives CASGGVSYEQYF.